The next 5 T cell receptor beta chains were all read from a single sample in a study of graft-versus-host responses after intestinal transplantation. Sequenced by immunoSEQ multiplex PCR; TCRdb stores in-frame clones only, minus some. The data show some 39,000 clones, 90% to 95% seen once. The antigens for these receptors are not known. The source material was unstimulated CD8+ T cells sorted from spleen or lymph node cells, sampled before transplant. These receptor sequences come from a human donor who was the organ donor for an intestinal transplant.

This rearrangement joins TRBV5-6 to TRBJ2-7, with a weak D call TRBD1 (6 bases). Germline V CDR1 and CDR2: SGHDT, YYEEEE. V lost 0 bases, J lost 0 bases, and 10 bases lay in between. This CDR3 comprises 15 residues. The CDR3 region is CASSLADRPSYEQYF. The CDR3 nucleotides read TGTGCCAGCAGCTTGGCCGACAGGCCCTCCTACGAGCAGTACTTC.

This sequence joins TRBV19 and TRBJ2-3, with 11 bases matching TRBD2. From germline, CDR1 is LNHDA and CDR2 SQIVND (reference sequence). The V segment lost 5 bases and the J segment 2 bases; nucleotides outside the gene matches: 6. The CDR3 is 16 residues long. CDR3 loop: CASSPLLAGDTDTQYF. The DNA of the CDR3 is TGTGCCAGTAGTCCCTTACTAGCGGGAGACACAGATACGCAGTATTTT. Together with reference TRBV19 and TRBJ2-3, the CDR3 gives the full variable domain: DGGITQSPKYLFRKEGQNVTLSCEQNLNHDAMYWYRQDPGQGLRLIYYSQIVNDFQKGDIAEGYSVSREKKESFPLTVTSAQKNPTAFYLCASSPLLAGDTDTQYFGPGTRLTVL.

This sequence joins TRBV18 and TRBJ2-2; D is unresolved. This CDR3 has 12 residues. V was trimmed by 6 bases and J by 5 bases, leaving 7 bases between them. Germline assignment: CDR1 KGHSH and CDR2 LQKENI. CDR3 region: CASSPSTGELFF. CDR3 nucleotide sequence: TGTGCCAGCTCTCCATCTACCGGGGAGCTGTTTTTT.

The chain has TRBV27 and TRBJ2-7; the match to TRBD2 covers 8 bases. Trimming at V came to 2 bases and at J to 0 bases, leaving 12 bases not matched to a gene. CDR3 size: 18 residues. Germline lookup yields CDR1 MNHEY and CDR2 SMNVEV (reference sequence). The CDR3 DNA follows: TGTGCCAGCAGTTTACGGGGGGGGCCGGCTCGTAGCTCCTACGAGCAGTACTTC. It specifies CASSLRGGPARSSYEQYF.

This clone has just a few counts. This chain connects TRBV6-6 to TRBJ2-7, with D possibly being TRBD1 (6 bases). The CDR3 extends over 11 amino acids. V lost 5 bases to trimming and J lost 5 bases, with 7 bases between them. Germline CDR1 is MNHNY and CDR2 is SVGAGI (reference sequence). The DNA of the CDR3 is TGTGCCAGCAGTCAGGGGAACGAGCAGTACTTC. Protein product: CASSQGNEQYF.